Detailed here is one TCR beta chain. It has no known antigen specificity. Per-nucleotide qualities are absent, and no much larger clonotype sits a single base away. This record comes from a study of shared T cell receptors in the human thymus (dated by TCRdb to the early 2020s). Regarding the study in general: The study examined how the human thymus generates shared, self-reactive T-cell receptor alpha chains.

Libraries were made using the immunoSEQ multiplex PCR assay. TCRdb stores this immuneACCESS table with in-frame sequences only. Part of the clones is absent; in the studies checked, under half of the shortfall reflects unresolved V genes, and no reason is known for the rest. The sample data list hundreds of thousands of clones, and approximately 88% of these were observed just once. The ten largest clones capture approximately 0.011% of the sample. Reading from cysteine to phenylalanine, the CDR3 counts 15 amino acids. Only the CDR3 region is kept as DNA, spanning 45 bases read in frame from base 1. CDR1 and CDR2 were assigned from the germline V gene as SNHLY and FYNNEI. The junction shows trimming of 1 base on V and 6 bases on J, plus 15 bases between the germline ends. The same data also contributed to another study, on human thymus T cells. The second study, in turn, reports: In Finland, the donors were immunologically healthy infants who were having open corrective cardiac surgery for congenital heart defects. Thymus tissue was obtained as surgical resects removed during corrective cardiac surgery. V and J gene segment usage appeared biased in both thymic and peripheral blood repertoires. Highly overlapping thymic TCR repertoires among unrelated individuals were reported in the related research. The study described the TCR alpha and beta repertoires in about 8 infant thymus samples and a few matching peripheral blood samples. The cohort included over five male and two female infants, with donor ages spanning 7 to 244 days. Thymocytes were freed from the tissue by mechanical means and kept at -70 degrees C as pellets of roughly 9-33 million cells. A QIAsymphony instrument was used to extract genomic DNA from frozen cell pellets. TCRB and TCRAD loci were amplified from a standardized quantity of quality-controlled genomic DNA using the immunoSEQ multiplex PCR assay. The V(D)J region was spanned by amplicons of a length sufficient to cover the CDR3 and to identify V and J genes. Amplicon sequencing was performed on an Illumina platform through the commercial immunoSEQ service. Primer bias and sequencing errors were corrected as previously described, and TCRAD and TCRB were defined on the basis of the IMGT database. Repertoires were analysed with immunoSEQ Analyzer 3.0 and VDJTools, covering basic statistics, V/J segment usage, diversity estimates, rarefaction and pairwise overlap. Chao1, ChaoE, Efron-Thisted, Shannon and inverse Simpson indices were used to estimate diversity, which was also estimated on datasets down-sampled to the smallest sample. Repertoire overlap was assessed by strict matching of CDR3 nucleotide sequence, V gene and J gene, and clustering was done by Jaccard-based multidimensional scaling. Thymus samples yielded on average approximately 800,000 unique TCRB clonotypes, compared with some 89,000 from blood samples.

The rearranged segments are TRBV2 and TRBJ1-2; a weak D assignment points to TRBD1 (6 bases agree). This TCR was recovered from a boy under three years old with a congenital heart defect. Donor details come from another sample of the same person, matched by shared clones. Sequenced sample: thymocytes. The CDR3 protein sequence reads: CASSEDTGSGNGYTF. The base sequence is TGTGCCAGCAGTGAAGATACAGGGTCGGGGAATGGCTACACCTTC.